These 7 T cell receptor beta chains were all obtained from the same sample, sequenced in a study of T cells after yellow fever vaccination. TCRdb reprocessed the 5' RACE reads with MiXCR, giving one entry per CDR3 protein. Here the sample spans 300,000 or so distinct CDR3 sequences, 8% to 9.5% being singletons. Sequencing used PBMCs, obtained about 49 days after the first yellow fever vaccination. The source of these receptors is a man between 18 and 35 years old who received the YFV17D yellow fever vaccine.

This clonotype has only a few counts. The chain carries TRBV5-1 and TRBJ2-1; 9 positions agree with TRBD2. The CDR3 covers 17 residues. V lost 4 bases and J lost 3; bases outside the gene matches: 11. Per the germline V gene, CDR1 is SGHRS and CDR2 is YFSETQ. The DNA of the CDR3 is TGCGCCAGCAGCCAACCGTCGAGCGGGGGGATCTACAATGAGCAGTTCTTC. Protein sequence: CASSQPSSGGIYNEQFF.

This clonotype was counted between two and nine times. The chain has TRBV20-1 and TRBJ2-3; 7 bases match TRBD2. V trimming: 0 bases; J trimming: 4 bases; junction bases outside the gene matches: 4. The germline V gene has CDR1 DFQATT and CDR2 SNEGSKA (reference sequence). There are 14 residues in the CDR3. The chain's CDR3 is CSARDRRGSDTQYF. The CDR3 nucleotides read TGCAGTGCTAGAGACCGGCGGGGGTCAGATACGCAGTATTTT.

The rearrangement links TRBV6-1 to TRBJ2-1; tentatively, D is TRBD2 (6 bases). Germline V gene data show CDR1 as MNHNS and CDR2 as SASEGT. The CDR3 has 15 amino acids. With 8 bases removed from V and 0 bases from J, the gap between germline ends came to 14 bases. The CDR3 region has the DNA TGTGCCAGCCGGGCGGGACTCAGCTCCTACAATGAGCAGTTCTTC. This gives the protein CASRAGLSSYNEQFF.

This clonotype has a handful of counts. The V gene is TRBV20-1, the J gene TRBJ2-1, with 10 bases fitting TRBD2. This CDR3 has 15 residues. Unmatched junction bases numbered 6, after V lost 3 bases and J lost 4 bases. Germline assignment: CDR1 DFQATT and CDR2 SNEGSKA (reference sequence). CDR3 sequence reads: CSARAIAGGYNEQFF. Written as DNA, the CDR3 is TGCAGTGCTAGGGCCATAGCGGGGGGTTACAATGAGCAGTTCTTC.

In this sample, this clonotype turned up a few times. V gene TRBV5-1 combines with J gene TRBJ2-5, with 12 bases fitting TRBD2. V was pared by 9 bases and J by 2 bases, with 8 bases of the junction left unmatched. CDR1 is SGHRS, CDR2 YFSETQ, per germline. The CDR3 runs to 15 residues. CDR3 amino acids: CATTRLAGEQETQYF. In nucleotides, the CDR3 is TGCGCCACCACCAGACTAGCGGGGGAGCAAGAGACCCAGTACTTC.

This clonotype was detected only a few times. The genes are TRBV12-3 or TRBV12-4 and TRBJ2-1; D is undetermined. CDR3 length equals 12 residues. The ends were cut back, 6 bases at V and 9 bases at J, with 12 bases in the middle. CDR3 sequence: CASRSFLSEQFF. DNA of the CDR3: TGTGCCAGCAGATCGTTCCTGAGTGAGCAGTTCTTC.

This clonotype was picked up a small number of times. This sequence joins TRBV12-3 or TRBV12-4 and TRBJ2-2, with a tentative D call TRBD2 (5 bases). The CDR3 is made up of 11 amino acids. With 8 bases removed from V and 7 bases from J, the gap between germline ends came to 8 bases. The CDR3 region has the DNA TGTGCCAGCTGGGAGTACGGGGAGCTGTTTTTT. Its translation: CASWEYGELFF.